The sequence of this T cell receptor beta chain was determined in a study of blood T cell repertoires in COVID-19. Study in general: COVID-19 samples collected from the United States, Italy and Spain covered acute and convalescent phases.

Per the authors' pipeline: Amplified reference gene primers provided the basis for estimating nucleated cell counts. Some clones are missing from TCRdb's copy, which holds only in-frame ones; the method was immunoSEQ multiplex PCR. D and trimming come from the DNA, and the V and J calls and clone size come from that table. The sample records about 53,000 clones, around 80% being singletons. The germline V gene encodes CDR1 LNHDA and CDR2 SQIVND (reference sequence). The length of the CDR3 is 15 residues. V lost 9 bases, J lost 4 bases, and 11 bases stayed unmatched. Sequenced input: peripheral blood. V usage is TRBV19 and J usage is TRBJ2-2; 7 positions agree with TRBD2. This sequence originates from a human donor in a cohort sampled during active COVID-19. The CDR3 region is CASGEWGRGTGELFF. DNA of the CDR3: TGTGCCAGCGGAGAGTGGGGGAGGGGCACCGGGGAGCTGTTTTTT. Combining the CDR3 with reference TRBV19 and TRBJ2-2 gives the whole variable domain DGGITQSPKYLFRKEGQNVTLSCEQNLNHDAMYWYRQDPGQGLRLIYYSQIVNDFQKGDIAEGYSVSREKKESFPLTVTSAQKNPTAFYLCASGEWGRGTGELFFGEGSRLTVL.